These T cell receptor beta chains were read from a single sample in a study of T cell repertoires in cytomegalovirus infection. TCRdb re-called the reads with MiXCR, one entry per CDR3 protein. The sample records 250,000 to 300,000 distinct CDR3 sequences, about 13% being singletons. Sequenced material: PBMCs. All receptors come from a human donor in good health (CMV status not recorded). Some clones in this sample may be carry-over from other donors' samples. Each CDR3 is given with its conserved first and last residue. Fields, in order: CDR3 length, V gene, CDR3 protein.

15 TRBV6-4 CASAFEPGEYNEQFF
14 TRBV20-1 CSARRDSSNQPQHF
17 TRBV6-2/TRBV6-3 CASRSEGGLAFSYEQYF
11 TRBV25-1 CAVGRPDTQYF
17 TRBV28 CASSLALVLAAYNEQFF
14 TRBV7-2 CASSGAGGKYGYTF
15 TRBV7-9 CASSLGQGAQDEQFF
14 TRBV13 CASSHYRDYNEQFF
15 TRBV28 CASTLAGYNTGELFF
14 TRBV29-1 CSVARTGSSYEQYF
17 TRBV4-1 CASSQVRGQGLNTEAFF
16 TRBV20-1 CSARDHTASSYNEQFF
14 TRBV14 CASSQGLQGYEQYF
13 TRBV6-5 CASRSGAYLEAFF
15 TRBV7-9 CASSRTGIGNTEAFF
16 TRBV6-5 CASSPGRGQNTGELFF
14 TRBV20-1 CSASRTQVNQPQHF